Detailed here is one T cell receptor beta chain. The sample holds many counts of this clonotype. Its antigen target is currently unknown. No base qualities exist here, and no much larger clone lies one base off it. Library construction relied on RT-PCR. Sequencing took place on an Illumina HiSeq 2500. Using fastp trimming at Q25 and MiXCR clonotype assembly, TCRdb reanalyzed the public sequencing data and kept in-frame beta chains. Here each entry gathers all rows of one CDR3 protein and keeps the most common genes and DNA. For this sample there are hundreds of thousands of distinct CDR3 sequences; about 14% appear just once. The ten top clones hold around 7.6% of the sample. This record belongs to a study of response to subunit inactivated influenza vaccine (dated by TCRdb to about 2018). Broadly, across the study: The study used deep quantitative T cell receptor repertoire profiling to track responses to a trivalent subunit inactivated influenza vaccine. The full study reports these points: According to the authors, only a limited number of new T cells may be recruited by each seasonal influenza vaccination.

V loses 0 bases at its end and J loses 4 bases; junction bases beyond the gene matches: 5. From its cysteine to its phenylalanine, the CDR3 spans 16 amino acids. Kept here is only the CDR3 DNA, which spans 48 bases and is read in frame from base 1. Sequences LGHNA (CDR1) and YSLEER (CDR2) are obtained from the germline V gene. The receptor was derived from a man aged 45-65 years who received an inactivated influenza vaccine. Donor details come from another sample of the same person, matched by shared clones. The sample was PBMCs from blood, taken around two weeks before vaccination. The rearranged chain carries TRBV4-3 and TRBJ2-1, and 8 junction bases match TRBD2. The CDR3 loop reads CASSQDLRGGYNEQFF. The sequence in DNA is TGCGCCAGCAGCCAAGATCTTCGGGGGGGATACAATGAGCAGTTCTTC.